The 18 T cell receptor beta chains listed next were all sequenced from one sample in a study of T cell responses to AZD1222 COVID-19 vaccine. Measured with immunoSEQ multiplex PCR; TCRdb has only the in-frame clones, and not every one. Among over 120,000 clones listed, about nine tenths were seen once. The sample here was peripheral blood, taken 28 days after the second AZD1222 dose. These receptors were obtained from an adult who received the AZD1222 COVID-19 vaccine.

The chain couples TRBV5-1 to TRBJ1-2; D is unresolved. The CDR3 spans 12 residues. CDR1 and CDR2 from the germline V gene are SGHRS and YFSETQ. Trimming pared 5 bases from V and 4 bases from J, leaving 9 bases between. CDR3 amino acids: CASSTESYGYTF. CDR3 DNA: TGCGCCAGCAGTACGGAATCCTATGGCTACACCTTC.

The chain uses TRBV29-1 and TRBJ2-4, with D maybe TRBD2 (6 bases). Between the trimmed V and J ends, which lost 3 bases and 5 bases, there was a span of 14 bases. Germline V CDR1 and CDR2: SQVTM, ANQGSEA. This CDR3 spans 14 amino acids. The CDR3 sequence is CSVEGGREENIQYF. The CDR3 DNA reads TGCAGCGTTGAGGGTGGCAGGGAGGAAAACATTCAGTACTTC. Supplemented by reference TRBV29-1 and TRBJ2-4, the full variable domain reads SAVISQKPSRDICQRGTSLTIQCQVDSQVTMMFWYRQQPGQSLTLIATANQGSEATYESGFVIDKFPISRPNLTFSTLTVSNMSPEDSSIYLCSVEGGREENIQYFGAGTRLSVL.

The rearrangement uses TRBV7-2 and TRBJ1-5; D remains ambiguous. Per the germline V gene, CDR1 is SGHTA and CDR2 is FQGNSA. The CDR3 is 13 residues long. The ends were cut back, 7 bases at V and 5 bases at J, with 12 bases in the middle. The CDR3 DNA reads as TGTGCCAGCACCTTTACCACGGATCAGCCCCAGCATTTT. Its protein is CASTFTTDQPQHF.

This clone was recorded once. The chain is built from TRBV5-4 and TRBJ2-1, with D perhaps assigned TRBD1 or TRBD2 (5 bases each). The CDR3 runs to 14 residues. The germline V and J ends were trimmed by 7 bases and 3 bases, with 14 bases remaining between them. Looked up from germline, CDR1 is SGHNT and CDR2 is YYREEE (reference sequence). This chain's CDR3 is CASASGGIYNEQFF. CDR3 bases: TGTGCCAGCGCCTCTGGGGGTATCTACAATGAGCAGTTCTTC.

The V call is TRBV2, the J call TRBJ1-6, with D maybe TRBD1 (6 bases). With 10 bases removed from V and 2 bases from J, the gap between germline ends came to 9 bases. CDR3 length: 13 residues. In germline, CDR1 is SNHLY, CDR2 FYNNEI. CDR3 protein: CATRGTYNSPLHF. The CDR3 DNA follows: TGTGCCACCAGGGGCACCTATAATTCACCCCTCCACTTT.

This chain connects TRBV5-5 to TRBJ2-1; 15 bases align to TRBD2. V lost 3 bases and J lost 7; bases outside the gene matches: 5. CDR3 length: 16 residues. Germline V lookup: CDR1 SGHKS, CDR2 YYEKEE (reference sequence). CDR3 coding DNA: TGTGCCAGCAGCTCCGGACTAGCGGGAGGGCGGAATGAGCAGTTCTTC. Translation: CASSSGLAGGRNEQFF. Looking up the rest from reference TRBV5-5 and TRBJ2-1 gives the full variable domain: DAGVTQSPTHLIKTRGQQVTLRCSPISGHKSVSWYQQVLGQGPQFIFQYYEKEERGRGNFPDRFSARQFPNYSSELNVNALLLGDSALYLCASSSGLAGGRNEQFFGPGTRLTVL.

V usage is TRBV10-3 and J usage is TRBJ2-2, with 9 positions matching TRBD1. Germline loops: CDR1 ENHRY, CDR2 SYGVKD. The V and J ends lost 5 bases and 5 bases, in that order; junction bases with no gene match: 9. The CDR3 loop spans 16 amino acids. CDR3 sequence (DNA): TGTGCCATCAGTCGGGGGACAGGGAGAGGAACCGGGGAGCTGTTTTTT. As protein: CAISRGTGRGTGELFF.

The rearrangement links TRBV18 to TRBJ2-7; a possible D gene is TRBD1 (6 bases). Trimming removed 2 bases from V and 0 bases from J, with 11 bases in between. Per the germline V gene, CDR1 is KGHSH and CDR2 is LQKENI. This CDR3 comprises 15 residues. The CDR3 DNA sequence: TGTGCCAGCTCACCAAAGACAGGAAGCTCCTACGAGCAGTACTTC. Amino acid sequence: CASSPKTGSSYEQYF.

This clone came up a few times. CDR3 sequence reads: CASSQEHPGSSGTEAFF. The CDR3 region has the DNA TGCGCCAGCAGCCAAGAACATCCTGGGTCATCGGGAACTGAAGCTTTCTTT. V usage is TRBV4-1 and J usage is TRBJ1-1; D is undetermined. The germline CDR1 and CDR2 sequences are MGHRA and YSYEKL. The CDR3 loop spans 17 amino acids. V lost 0 bases and J 5 bases, leaving 19 bases between the germline ends.

The rearrangement links TRBV27 to TRBJ2-6, with 9 bases fitting TRBD2. CDR1 is MNHEY, CDR2 SMNVEV, per germline (reference sequence). Trimming at V came to 3 bases and at J to 0 bases, leaving 9 bases not matched to a gene. The CDR3 runs 19 residues. In DNA, the CDR3 is TGTGCCAGCAGTTTTGCGGCGGGAGGGCATCTCTCTGGGGCCAACGTCCTGACTTTC. This codes for CASSFAAGGHLSGANVLTF.

This chain connects TRBV7-6 to TRBJ2-2; possibly TRBD1 for D (5 bases). V lost 0 bases, J lost 0 bases, and 5 bases lay in between. The CDR3 contains 15 residues. The germline CDR1 and CDR2 sequences are SGHVS and FNYEAQ. CDR3 in amino acids: CASSLAGPNTGELFF. CDR3 sequence (DNA): TGTGCCAGCAGCTTAGCGGGGCCGAACACCGGGGAGCTGTTTTTT. Using reference TRBV7-6 and TRBJ2-2 for the parts outside the CDR3, the full variable domain is GAGVSQSPRYKVTKRGQDVALRCDPISGHVSLYWYRQALGQGPEFLTYFNYEAQQDKSGLPNDRFSAERPEGSISTLTIQRTEQRDSAMYRCASSLAGPNTGELFFGEGSRLTVL.

DNA of the CDR3: TGTGCCAGCAGCAAAACCCAGGCATGGGAGTTTGAAGCTTTCTTT. Protein sequence: CASSKTQAWEFEAFF. J is TRBJ1-1 and V is TRBV21-1. TRBV21-1 is given as a pseudogene. The CDR3 length is 15 residues.

The V call is TRBV11-1, the J call TRBJ2-7; D may be TRBD1 (7 bases). The CDR3 contains 14 residues. CDR1 and CDR2 (germline): SGHAT, FQDESV (reference sequence). The V end was cut by 5 bases, the J end by 6 bases, with 17 bases between. CDR3 DNA sequence: TGTGCCAGCAGCACGAGACGGCAGGGGGGCGAGCAGTACTTC. The encoded protein is CASSTRRQGGEQYF.

The chain links TRBV15 to TRBJ2-7; maybe TRBD1 (5 bases). CDR3 length: 13 amino acids. The ends were cut back, 0 bases at V and 4 bases at J, with 7 bases in the middle. Germline V gene data show CDR1 as LNHNV and CDR2 as YYDKDF (reference sequence). As DNA, the CDR3 is TGTGCCACCAGCAGAGACGCAGGGTACGAGCAGTACTTC. It translates to CATSRDAGYEQYF.

The genes are TRBV14 and TRBJ1-1; no reliable D call. V was trimmed by 0 bases and J by 1 base, leaving 12 bases between them. Germline CDR1 reads SGHDN; CDR2 reads FVKESK. CDR3 length equals 16 residues. The CDR3 region is CASSQELGGRNTEAFF. For the CDR3, the DNA is TGTGCCAGCAGCCAAGAGCTAGGAGGCAGGAACACTGAAGCTTTCTTT.

V gene TRBV5-5 combines with J gene TRBJ1-5; 7 bases fit TRBD1. V lost 0 bases and J lost 4; bases outside the gene matches: 4. The germline V gene encodes CDR1 SGHKS and CDR2 YYEKEE (reference sequence). This CDR3 comprises 15 residues. CDR3 nucleotides: TGTGCCAGCAGCTTGGAAAGGGGGCTTAATCAGCCCCAGCATTTT. Its translation: CASSLERGLNQPQHF.

CDR3 region: CASSPRTVQTYEQYF. The CDR3 nucleotides read TGTGCCAGCAGTCCCCGGACAGTTCAAACCTACGAGCAGTACTTC. V and J are TRBV27 and TRBJ2-7; D may be TRBD1 (6 bases). This CDR3 has 15 residues. Per the germline V gene, CDR1 is MNHEY and CDR2 is SMNVEV (reference sequence). Deletions cut 5 bases from V and 2 bases from J, with 16 bases between.

This clone was recorded only once. This chain links TRBV6-2 or TRBV6-3 with TRBJ2-7; 10 nucleotides agree with TRBD1. Per germline, CDR1 MNHEY and CDR2 SVGEGT. The CDR3 totals 21 residues. V was clipped by 2 bases and J by 3 bases; unmatched bases: 22. The CDR3 protein is CASSYSPLIRDRGRPLYEQYF. CDR3 bases: TGTGCCAGCAGTTACAGCCCACTAATCCGGGACAGGGGAAGACCTCTCTACGAGCAGTACTTC.